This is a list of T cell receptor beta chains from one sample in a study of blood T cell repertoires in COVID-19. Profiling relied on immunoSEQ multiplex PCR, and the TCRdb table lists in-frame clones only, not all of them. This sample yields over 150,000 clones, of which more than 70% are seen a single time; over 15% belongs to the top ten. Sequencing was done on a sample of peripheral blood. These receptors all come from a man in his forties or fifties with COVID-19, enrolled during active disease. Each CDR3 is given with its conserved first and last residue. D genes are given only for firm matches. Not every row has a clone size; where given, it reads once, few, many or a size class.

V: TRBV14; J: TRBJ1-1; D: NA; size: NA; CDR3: CASSHDSGGVMNTEAFF; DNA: TGTGCCAGCAGCCATGACTCGGGGGGAGTGATGAACACTGAAGCTTTCTTT
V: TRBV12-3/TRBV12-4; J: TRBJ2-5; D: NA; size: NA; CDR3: CASSKQPPRDYF; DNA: TGTGCCAGCAGTAAACAGCCACCGAGAGACTACTTC
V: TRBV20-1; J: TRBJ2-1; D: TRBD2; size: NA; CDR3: CSASVAGGPVNEQFF; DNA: TGCAGTGCTAGTGTAGCGGGGGGGCCGGTCAATGAGCAGTTCTTC
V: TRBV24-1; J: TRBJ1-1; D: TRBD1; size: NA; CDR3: CATTQGAPEAFF; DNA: TGTGCCACCACACAGGGGGCCCCTGAAGCTTTCTTT
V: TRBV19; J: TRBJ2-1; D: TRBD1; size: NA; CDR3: CASKGQGWGNEQFF; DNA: TGTGCCAGTAAGGGACAGGGGTGGGGAAATGAGCAGTTCTTC
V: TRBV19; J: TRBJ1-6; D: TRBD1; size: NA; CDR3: CASRPGGQRDSPLHF; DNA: TGTGCCAGTAGACCCGGGGGACAGAGAGATTCACCCCTCCACTTT
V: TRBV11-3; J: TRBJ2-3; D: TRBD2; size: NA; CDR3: CASSLGGRAGTDTQYF; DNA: TGTGCCAGCAGCTTAGGTGGGAGGGCCGGCACAGATACGCAGTATTTT
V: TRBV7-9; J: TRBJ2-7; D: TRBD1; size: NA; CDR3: CASSPPGQGEQYF; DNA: TGTGCCAGCAGCCCCCCGGGACAGGGCGAGCAGTACTTC
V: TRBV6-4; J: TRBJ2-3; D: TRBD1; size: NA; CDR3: CASSAPPGQSLALPTDTQYF; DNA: TGTGCCAGCAGTGCCCCACCGGGACAGAGCTTGGCCTTACCCACAGATACGCAGTATTTT
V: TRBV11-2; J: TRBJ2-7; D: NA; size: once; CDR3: CASSGLFTYEQYF; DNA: TGTGCCAGCAGCGGACTATTCACCTACGAGCAGTACTTC